This T cell receptor beta chain was observed in a study of technical replicates of blood from several donors. Germline V gene lookup returns CDR1 SNHLY and CDR2 FYNNEI. This CDR3 has 13 amino acids. The V end was cut by 4 bases, the J end by 5 bases, with 9 bases between. Only in-frame clones appear in the TCRdb table, and some are missing; sequencing was by immunoSEQ multiplex PCR. The table lists 60,000 or so clones, 85% to 90% of them singletons, with roughly 5% in the top ten. What was sequenced was PBMCs. This rearrangement joins TRBV2 to TRBJ2-1; D gene uncertain. The sequence came from a human donor in good health. Some clones in this sample may be carry-over from other donors' samples. CDR3: CASSAGWDNEQFF. The CDR3 region has the DNA TGTGCCAGCAGTGCCGGGTGGGACAATGAGCAGTTCTTC.